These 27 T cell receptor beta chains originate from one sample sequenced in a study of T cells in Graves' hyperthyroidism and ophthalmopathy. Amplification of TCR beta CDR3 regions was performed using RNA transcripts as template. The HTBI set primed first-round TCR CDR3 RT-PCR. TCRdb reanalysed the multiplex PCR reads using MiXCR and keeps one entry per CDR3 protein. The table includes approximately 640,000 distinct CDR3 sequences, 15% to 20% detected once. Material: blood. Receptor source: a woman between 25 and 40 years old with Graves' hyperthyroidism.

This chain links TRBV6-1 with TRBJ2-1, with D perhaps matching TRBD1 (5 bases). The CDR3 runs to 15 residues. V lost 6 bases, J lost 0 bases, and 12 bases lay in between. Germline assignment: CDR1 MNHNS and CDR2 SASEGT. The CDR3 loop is CASRFDRSSYNEQFF. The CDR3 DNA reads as TGTGCCAGCAGGTTCGACAGAAGCTCCTACAATGAGCAGTTCTTC.

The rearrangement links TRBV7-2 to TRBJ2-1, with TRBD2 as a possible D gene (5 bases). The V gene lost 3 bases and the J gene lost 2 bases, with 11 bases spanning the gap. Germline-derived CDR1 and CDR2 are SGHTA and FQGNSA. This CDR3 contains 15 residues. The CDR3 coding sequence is TGTGCCAGCAGCTTGAGGGAGCTCCCCTACAATGAGCAGTTCTTC. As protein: CASSLRELPYNEQFF.

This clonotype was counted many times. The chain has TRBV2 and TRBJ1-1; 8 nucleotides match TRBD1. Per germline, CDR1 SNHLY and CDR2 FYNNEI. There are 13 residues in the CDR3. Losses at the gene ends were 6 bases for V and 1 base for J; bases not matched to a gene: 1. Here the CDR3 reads CASRDRANTEAFF. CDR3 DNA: TGTGCCAGCAGGGACAGGGCGAACACTGAAGCTTTCTTT.

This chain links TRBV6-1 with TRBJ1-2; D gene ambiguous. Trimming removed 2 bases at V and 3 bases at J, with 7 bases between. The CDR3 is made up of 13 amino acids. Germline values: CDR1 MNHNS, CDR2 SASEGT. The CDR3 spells CASSERTDYGYTF. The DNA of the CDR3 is TGTGCCAGCAGTGAAAGGACGGACTATGGCTACACCTTC.

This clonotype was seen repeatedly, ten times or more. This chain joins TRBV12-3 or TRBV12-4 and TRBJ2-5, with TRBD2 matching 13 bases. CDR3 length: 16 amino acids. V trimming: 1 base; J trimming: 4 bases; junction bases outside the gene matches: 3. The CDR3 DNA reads TGTGCCAGCAGTTTAGGACTAGCGGGAGGAGTAGAGACCCAGTACTTC. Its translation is CASSLGLAGGVETQYF.

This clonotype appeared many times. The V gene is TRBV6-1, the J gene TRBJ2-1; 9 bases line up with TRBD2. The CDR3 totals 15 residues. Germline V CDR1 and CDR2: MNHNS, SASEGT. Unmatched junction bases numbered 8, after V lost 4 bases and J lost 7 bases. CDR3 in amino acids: CASSGYSGSGNEQFF. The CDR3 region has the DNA TGTGCCAGCAGTGGATATAGCGGGAGCGGGAATGAGCAGTTCTTC.

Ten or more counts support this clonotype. The CDR3 is CASSLLAPSYNEQFF. DNA for the CDR3: TGTGCCAGCAGTTTACTAGCGCCCTCCTACAATGAGCAGTTCTTC. The chain has TRBV6-1 and TRBJ2-1; 7 bases line up with TRBD2. This CDR3 has 15 amino acids. V trimming: 5 bases; J trimming: 0 bases; junction bases outside the gene matches: 4. Germline loops: CDR1 MNHNS, CDR2 SASEGT.

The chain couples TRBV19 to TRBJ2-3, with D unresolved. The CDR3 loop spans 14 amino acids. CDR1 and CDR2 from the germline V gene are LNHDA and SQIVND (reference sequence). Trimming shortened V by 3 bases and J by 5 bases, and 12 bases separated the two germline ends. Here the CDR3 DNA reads TGTGCCAGTAGTATTCTCAACTCTATAGATACGCAGTATTTT. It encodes CASSILNSIDTQYF. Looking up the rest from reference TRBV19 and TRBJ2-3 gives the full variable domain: DGGITQSPKYLFRKEGQNVTLSCEQNLNHDAMYWYRQDPGQGLRLIYYSQIVNDFQKGDIAEGYSVSREKKESFPLTVTSAQKNPTAFYLCASSILNSIDTQYFGPGTRLTVL.

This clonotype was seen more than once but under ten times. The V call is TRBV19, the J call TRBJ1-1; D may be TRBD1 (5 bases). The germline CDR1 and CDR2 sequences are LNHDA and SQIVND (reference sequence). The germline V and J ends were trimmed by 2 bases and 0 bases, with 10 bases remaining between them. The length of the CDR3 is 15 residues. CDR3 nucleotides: TGTGCCAGTAGTATATCGGCAGGGTTGAACACTGAAGCTTTCTTT. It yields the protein CASSISAGLNTEAFF.

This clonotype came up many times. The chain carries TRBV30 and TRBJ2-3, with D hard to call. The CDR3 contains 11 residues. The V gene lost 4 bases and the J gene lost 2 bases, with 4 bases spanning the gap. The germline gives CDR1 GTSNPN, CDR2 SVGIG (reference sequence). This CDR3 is CAWTVTDTQYF. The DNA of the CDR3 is TGTGCCTGGACCGTCACAGATACGCAGTATTTT.

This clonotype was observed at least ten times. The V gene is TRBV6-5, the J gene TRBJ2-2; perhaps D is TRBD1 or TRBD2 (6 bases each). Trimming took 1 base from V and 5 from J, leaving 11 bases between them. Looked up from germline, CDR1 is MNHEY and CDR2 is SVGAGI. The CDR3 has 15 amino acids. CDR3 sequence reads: CASSYWGARTGELFF. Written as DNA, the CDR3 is TGTGCCAGCAGTTACTGGGGGGCGAGGACCGGGGAGCTGTTTTTT.

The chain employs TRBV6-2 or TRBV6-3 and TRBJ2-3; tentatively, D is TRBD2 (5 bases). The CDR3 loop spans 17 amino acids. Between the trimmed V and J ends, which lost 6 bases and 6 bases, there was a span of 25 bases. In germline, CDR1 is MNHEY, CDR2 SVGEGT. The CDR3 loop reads CASRPHRGSAVRDTQYF. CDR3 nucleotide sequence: TGTGCCAGCAGACCTCACCGGGGTAGCGCAGTCAGGGATACGCAGTATTTT.

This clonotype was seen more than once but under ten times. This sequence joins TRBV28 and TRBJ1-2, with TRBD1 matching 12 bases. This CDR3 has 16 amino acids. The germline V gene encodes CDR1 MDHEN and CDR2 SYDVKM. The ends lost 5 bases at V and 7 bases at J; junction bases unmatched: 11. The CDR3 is CASSLPRGQGAFGYTF. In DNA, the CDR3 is TGTGCCAGCAGTCTTCCTCGGGGACAGGGGGCATTTGGCTACACCTTC.

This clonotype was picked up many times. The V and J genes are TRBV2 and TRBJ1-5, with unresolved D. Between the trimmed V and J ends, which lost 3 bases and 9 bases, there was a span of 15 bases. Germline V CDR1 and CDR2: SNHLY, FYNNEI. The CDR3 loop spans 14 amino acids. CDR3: CASSDSSALRPQHF. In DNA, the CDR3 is TGTGCCAGCAGTGATTCGAGTGCGCTGCGGCCCCAGCATTTT.

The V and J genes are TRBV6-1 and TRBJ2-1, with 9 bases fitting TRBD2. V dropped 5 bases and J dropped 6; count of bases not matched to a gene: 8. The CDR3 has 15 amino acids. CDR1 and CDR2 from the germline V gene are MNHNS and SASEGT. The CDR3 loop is CASSFAGGPFNEQFF. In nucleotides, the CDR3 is TGTGCCAGCAGTTTCGCGGGAGGGCCGTTCAATGAGCAGTTCTTC.

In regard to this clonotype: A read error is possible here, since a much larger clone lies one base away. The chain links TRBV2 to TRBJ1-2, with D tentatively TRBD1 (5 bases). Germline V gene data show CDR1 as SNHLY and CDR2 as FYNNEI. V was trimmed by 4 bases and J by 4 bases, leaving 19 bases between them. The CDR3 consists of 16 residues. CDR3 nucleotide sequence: TGTGCCAGCAGTGGAGGGGCAGGAAATGGGGGCTATGGCTACACCTTC. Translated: CASSGGAGNGGYGYTF.

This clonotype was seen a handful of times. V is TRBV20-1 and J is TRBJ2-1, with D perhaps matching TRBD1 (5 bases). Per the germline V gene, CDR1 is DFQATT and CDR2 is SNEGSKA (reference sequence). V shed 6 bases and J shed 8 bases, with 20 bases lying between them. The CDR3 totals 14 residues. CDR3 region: CSALFTSLGDEQFF. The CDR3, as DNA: TGCAGTGCCTTATTTACTTCCCTAGGGGATGAGCAGTTCTTC.

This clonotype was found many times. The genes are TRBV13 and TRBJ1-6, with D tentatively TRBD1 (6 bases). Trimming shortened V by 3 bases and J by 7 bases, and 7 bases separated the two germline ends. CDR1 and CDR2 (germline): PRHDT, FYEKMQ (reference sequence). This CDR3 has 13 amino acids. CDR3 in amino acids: CASSFTGNSPLHF. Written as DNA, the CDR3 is TGTGCCAGCAGCTTCACAGGGAATTCACCCCTCCACTTT.

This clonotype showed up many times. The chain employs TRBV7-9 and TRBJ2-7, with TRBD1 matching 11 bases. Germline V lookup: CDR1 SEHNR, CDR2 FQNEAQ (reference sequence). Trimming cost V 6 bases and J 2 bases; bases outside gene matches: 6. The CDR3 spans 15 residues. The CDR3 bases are TGTGCCAGCAGTTACCGGGACAGGGGGACCTACGAGCAGTACTTC. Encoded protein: CASSYRDRGTYEQYF.

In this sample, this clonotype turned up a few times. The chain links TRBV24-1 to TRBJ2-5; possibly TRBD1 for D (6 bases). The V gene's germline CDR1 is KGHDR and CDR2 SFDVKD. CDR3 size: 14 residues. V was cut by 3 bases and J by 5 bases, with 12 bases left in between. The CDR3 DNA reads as TGTGCCACCAGTGATGTAACAGGGAGCGAGACCCAGTACTTC. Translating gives CATSDVTGSETQYF.

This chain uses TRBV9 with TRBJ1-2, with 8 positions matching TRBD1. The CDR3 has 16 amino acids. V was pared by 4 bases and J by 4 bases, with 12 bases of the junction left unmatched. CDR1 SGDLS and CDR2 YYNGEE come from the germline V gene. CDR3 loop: CASSPPLGQEGYGYTF. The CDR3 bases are TGTGCCAGCAGCCCGCCCTTGGGACAGGAGGGCTATGGCTACACCTTC.

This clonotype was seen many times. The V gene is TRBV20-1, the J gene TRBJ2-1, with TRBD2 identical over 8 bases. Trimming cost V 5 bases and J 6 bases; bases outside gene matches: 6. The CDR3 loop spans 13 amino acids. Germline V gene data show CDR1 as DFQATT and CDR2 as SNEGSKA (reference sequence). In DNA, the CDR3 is TGCAGTGCTGGAGCTACTAGCGGCAATGAGCAGTTCTTC. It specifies CSAGATSGNEQFF.

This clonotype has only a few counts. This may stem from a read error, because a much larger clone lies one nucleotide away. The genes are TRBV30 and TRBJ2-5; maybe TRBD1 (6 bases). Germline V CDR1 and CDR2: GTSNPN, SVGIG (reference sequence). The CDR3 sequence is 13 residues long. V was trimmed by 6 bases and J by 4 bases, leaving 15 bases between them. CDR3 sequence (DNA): TGTGCCTGCCTGGGCAGGGGAAGAGAGACCCAGTACTTC. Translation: CACLGRGRETQYF.

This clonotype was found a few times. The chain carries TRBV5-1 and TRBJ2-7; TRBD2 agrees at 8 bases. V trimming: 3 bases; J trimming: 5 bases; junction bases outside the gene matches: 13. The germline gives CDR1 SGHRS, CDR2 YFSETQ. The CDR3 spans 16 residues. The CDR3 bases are TGCGCCAGCAGCTCCTCCGGGACTAGAGGCTTAAACGAGCAGTACTTC. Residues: CASSSSGTRGLNEQYF.

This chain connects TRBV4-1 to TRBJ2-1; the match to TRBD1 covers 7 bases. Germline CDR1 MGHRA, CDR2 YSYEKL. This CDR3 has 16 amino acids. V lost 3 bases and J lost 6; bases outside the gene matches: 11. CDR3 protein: CASSQGRGTASNEQFF. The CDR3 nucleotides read TGCGCCAGCAGCCAGGGGAGAGGGACAGCTTCCAATGAGCAGTTCTTC.

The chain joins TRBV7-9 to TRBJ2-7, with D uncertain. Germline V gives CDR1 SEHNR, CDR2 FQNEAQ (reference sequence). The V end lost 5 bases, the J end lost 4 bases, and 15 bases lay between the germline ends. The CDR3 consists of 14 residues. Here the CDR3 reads CASSQSEVGYEQYF. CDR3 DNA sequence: TGTGCCAGCAGCCAATCGGAAGTTGGGTACGAGCAGTACTTC.

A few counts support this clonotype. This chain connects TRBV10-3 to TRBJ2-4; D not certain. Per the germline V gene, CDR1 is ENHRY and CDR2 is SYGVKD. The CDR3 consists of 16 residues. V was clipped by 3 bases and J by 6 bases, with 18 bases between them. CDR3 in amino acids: CAISDQNEASGNIQYF. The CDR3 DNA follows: TGTGCCATCAGTGACCAGAATGAGGCGTCGGGAAACATTCAGTACTTC.